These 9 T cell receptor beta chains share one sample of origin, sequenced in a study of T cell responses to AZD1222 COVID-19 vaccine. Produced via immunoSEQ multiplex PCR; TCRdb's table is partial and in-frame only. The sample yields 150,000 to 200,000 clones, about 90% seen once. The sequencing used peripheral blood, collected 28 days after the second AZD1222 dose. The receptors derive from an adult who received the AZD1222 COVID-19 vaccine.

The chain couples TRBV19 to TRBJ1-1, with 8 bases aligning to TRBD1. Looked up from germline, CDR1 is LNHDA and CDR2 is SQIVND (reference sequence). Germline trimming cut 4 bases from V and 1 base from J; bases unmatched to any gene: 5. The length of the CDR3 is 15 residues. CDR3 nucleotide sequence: TGTGCCAGTAGTACAACGGACAGGGCGAACACTGAAGCTTTCTTT. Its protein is CASSTTDRANTEAFF.

CDR3 nucleotides: TGCGCCAGCAGCTTGACAGGACAACCCTACGAGCAGTACTTC. Its protein product is CASSLTGQPYEQYF. The chain uses TRBV5-1 and TRBJ2-7, with D tentatively TRBD1 (5 bases). Trimming removed 1 base from V and 2 bases from J, with 10 bases in between. Germline values: CDR1 SGHRS, CDR2 YFSETQ. The CDR3 runs to 14 residues.

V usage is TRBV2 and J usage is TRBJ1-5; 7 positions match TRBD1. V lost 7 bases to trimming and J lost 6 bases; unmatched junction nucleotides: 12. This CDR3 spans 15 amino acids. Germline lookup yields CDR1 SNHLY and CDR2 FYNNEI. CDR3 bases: TGTGCCAGCATTTTCGACAGGGAGGGGGGTCAGCCCCAGCATTTT. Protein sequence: CASIFDREGGQPQHF.

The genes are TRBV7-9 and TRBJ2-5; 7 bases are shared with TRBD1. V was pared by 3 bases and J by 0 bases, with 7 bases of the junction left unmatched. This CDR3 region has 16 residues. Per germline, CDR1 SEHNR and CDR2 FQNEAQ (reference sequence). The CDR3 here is CASSFTGTVYQETQYF. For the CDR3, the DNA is TGTGCCAGCAGCTTCACAGGGACAGTCTACCAAGAGACCCAGTACTTC.

The CDR3 region is CASSLGSFDEKLFF. The CDR3 nucleotides read TGTGCCAGCAGCTTAGGTAGCTTCGATGAAAAACTGTTTTTT. This sequence joins TRBV7-8 and TRBJ1-4; D is undetermined. The V and J ends lost 1 base and 6 bases respectively, with 9 bases between them. There are 14 residues in the CDR3. CDR1 and CDR2 (germline): SGHVS, FQNEAQ. Full variable domain (missing parts from reference TRBV7-8 and TRBJ1-4): GAGVSQSPRYKVAKRGQDVALRCDPISGHVSLFWYQQALGQGPEFLTYFQNEAQLDKSGLPSDRFFAERPEGSVSTLKIQRTQQEDSAVYLCASSLGSFDEKLFFGSGTQLSVL.

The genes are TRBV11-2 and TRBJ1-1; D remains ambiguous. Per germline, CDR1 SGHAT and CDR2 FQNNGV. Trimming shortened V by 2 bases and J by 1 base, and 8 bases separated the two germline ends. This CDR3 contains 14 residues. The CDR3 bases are TGTGCCAGCAGCTTATTTTGGGGGAACACTGAAGCTTTCTTT. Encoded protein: CASSLFWGNTEAFF.

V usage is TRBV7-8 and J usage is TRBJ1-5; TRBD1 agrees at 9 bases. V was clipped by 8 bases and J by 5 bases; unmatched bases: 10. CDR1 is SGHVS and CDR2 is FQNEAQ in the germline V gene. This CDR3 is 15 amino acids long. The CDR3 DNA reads TGTGCCAGCTCCGCTCGGAGGACAGGGGATCAGCCCCAGCATTTT. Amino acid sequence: CASSARRTGDQPQHF.

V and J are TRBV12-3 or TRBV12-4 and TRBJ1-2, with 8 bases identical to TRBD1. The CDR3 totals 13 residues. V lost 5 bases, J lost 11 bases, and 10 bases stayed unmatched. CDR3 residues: CASSQSWWTGYTF. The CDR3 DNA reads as TGTGCCAGCAGTCAGAGTTGGTGGACAGGGTACACCTTC.

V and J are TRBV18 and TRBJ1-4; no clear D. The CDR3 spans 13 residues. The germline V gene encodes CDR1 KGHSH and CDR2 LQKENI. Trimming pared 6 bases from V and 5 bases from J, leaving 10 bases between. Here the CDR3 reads CASSGRGNEKLFF. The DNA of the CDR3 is TGTGCCAGCTCCGGGAGAGGGAATGAAAAACTGTTTTTT.